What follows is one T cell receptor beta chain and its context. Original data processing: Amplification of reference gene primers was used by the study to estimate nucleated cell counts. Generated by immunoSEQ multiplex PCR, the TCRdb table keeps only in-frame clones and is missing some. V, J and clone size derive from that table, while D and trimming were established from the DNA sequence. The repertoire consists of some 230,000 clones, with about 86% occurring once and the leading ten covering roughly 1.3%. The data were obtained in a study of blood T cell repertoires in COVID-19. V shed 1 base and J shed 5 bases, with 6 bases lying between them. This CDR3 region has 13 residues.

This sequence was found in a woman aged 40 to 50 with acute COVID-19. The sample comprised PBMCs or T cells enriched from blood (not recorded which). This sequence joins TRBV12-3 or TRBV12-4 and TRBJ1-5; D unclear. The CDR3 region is CASSLGLDQPQHF. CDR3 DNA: TGTGCCAGCAGTTTAGGTCTAGATCAGCCCCAGCATTTT.